Below are 20 T cell receptor beta chains sequenced from a single sample in a study of identical twins. TCRdb used MiXCR to reprocess the 5' RACE reads, holding one entry per CDR3 protein. The sample lists about 210,000 distinct CDR3 sequences; roughly a tenth were seen once. Sequencing was performed on memory (CD45RO+) T cells sorted from blood. The source of these receptors is a young woman in good health.

This clonotype occurred a few times. The chain recombines TRBV11-2 with TRBJ2-5; 7 bases are shared with TRBD1. CDR1 is SGHAT, CDR2 FQNNGV, per germline. CDR3 length: 17 residues. The V and J ends lost 3 bases and 1 base, in that order; junction bases with no gene match: 11. The CDR3 protein is CASSLMGAGGLQETQYF. In nucleotides, the CDR3 is TGTGCCAGCAGCTTGATGGGGGCAGGGGGTCTCCAAGAGACCCAGTACTTC.

Here the CDR3 DNA reads TGCAGTGCTCCGTCGGGGTTTGGCTACACCTTC. It encodes CSAPSGFGYTF. The chain carries TRBV20-1 and TRBJ1-2; no firm D call. There are 11 residues in the CDR3. V lost 5 bases to trimming and J lost 7 bases, with 11 bases between them. Germline values: CDR1 DFQATT, CDR2 SNEGSKA (reference sequence).

Many counts were recorded for this clonotype. The chain couples TRBV20-1 to TRBJ2-3; D may be TRBD2 (5 bases). This CDR3 spans 14 amino acids. The V end was cut by 0 bases, the J end by 2 bases, with 9 bases between. Per germline, CDR1 DFQATT and CDR2 SNEGSKA (reference sequence). DNA for the CDR3: TGCAGTGCTAGAGAAATCGGGGTCACAGATACGCAGTATTTT. Its protein is CSAREIGVTDTQYF.

This clonotype was picked up many times. This chain links TRBV7-9 with TRBJ2-7; weak D call: TRBD2 (6 bases). Germline V gives CDR1 SEHNR, CDR2 FQNEAQ (reference sequence). The CDR3 length is 14 residues. Trimming removed 0 bases from V and 3 bases from J, with 9 bases in between. The CDR3 DNA is TGTGCCAGCAGCTTAGCGGGCGGGGACTACGAGCAGTACTTC. Its protein is CASSLAGGDYEQYF.

This clonotype was observed a handful of times. CDR3 in DNA: TGTGCCACCCACCTAGCGGGGGGGCGCGCGAACACCGGGGAGCTGTTTTTT. Encoded protein: CATHLAGGRANTGELFF. The chain is built from TRBV2 and TRBJ2-2; TRBD2 agrees at 12 bases. CDR1 is SNHLY, CDR2 FYNNEI, per germline. CDR3 size: 17 residues. Trimming removed 10 bases from V and 0 bases from J; junction bases left unmatched: 9.

This chain connects TRBV2 to TRBJ2-1; 7 positions agree with TRBD1. The ends lost 5 bases at V and 2 bases at J; junction bases unmatched: 6. This CDR3 comprises 15 residues. The germline gives CDR1 SNHLY, CDR2 FYNNEI. The CDR3 region is CASSRSGQPYNEQFF. CDR3 in DNA: TGTGCCAGCAGTAGATCGGGACAGCCCTACAATGAGCAGTTCTTC.

This clonotype appeared a few times. This chain uses TRBV5-1 with TRBJ2-3; 8 bases align to TRBD2. CDR1 and CDR2 from the germline V gene are SGHRS and YFSETQ. Unmatched junction bases numbered 10, after V lost 4 bases and J lost 3 bases. The CDR3 has 16 residues. CDR3 region: CASSLVTSGDTDTQYF. In nucleotides, the CDR3 is TGCGCCAGCAGCCTGGTTACTAGCGGAGATACAGATACGCAGTATTTT.

This chain joins TRBV3-1 and TRBJ2-6, with D possibly being TRBD1 or TRBD2 (5 bases each). The CDR3 totals 17 residues. V lost 1 base to trimming and J lost 2 bases, with 12 bases between them. Germline-derived CDR1 and CDR2 are LGHDT and YNNKEL (reference sequence). The CDR3 sequence: CASSQGRVGAGANVLTF. The CDR3 DNA follows: TGTGCCAGCAGCCAAGGCAGGGTGGGAGCTGGGGCCAACGTCCTGACTTTC.

V usage is TRBV11-2 and J usage is TRBJ2-5; D is perhaps TRBD2 (5 bases). CDR3 length: 16 amino acids. The germline V and J ends were trimmed by 2 bases and 1 base, with 14 bases remaining between them. Germline V gene lookup returns CDR1 SGHAT and CDR2 FQNNGV. The CDR3 DNA follows: TGTGCCAGCAGCTTACGGGGTTACGGGGTCCAAGAGACCCAGTACTTC. Its translation: CASSLRGYGVQETQYF.

There are many counts of this clonotype. The chain employs TRBV10-3 and TRBJ1-1; a weak D match, TRBD1 (5 bases). This CDR3 is 13 amino acids long. Trimming stripped 5 bases from V and 4 bases from J, with 11 bases between. CDR1 and CDR2 from the germline V gene are ENHRY and SYGVKD. The CDR3 loop is CAISKDRGTEAFF. CDR3 sequence (DNA): TGTGCCATCAGTAAAGACAGAGGCACTGAAGCTTTCTTT.

This clonotype has ten or more counts. DNA of the CDR3: TGTGCCAGCAGTATTCTGGGGGGAGAGCAGTACTTC. The encoded protein is CASSILGGEQYF. The chain links TRBV12-3 or TRBV12-4 to TRBJ2-7; a possible D gene is TRBD2 (6 bases). Between the trimmed V and J ends, which lost 5 bases and 7 bases, there was a span of 12 bases. The CDR3 covers 12 residues.

By frequency in the sample, this clonotype is medium-sized (0.01 to 0.1%). This chain connects TRBV6-2 or TRBV6-3 to TRBJ1-1; tentatively, D is TRBD1 (5 bases). Trimming took 3 bases from V and 0 from J, leaving 8 bases between them. Germline V gives CDR1 MNHEY, CDR2 SVGEGT. This CDR3 has 14 residues. CDR3 bases: TGTGCCAGCAGTTATGGGGGAGTGAACACTGAAGCTTTCTTT. Translation: CASSYGGVNTEAFF.

V and J are TRBV6-5 and TRBJ2-7; TRBD2 aligns across 13 bases. Trimming removed 2 bases from V and 7 bases from J; junction bases left unmatched: 11. The germline gives CDR1 MNHEY, CDR2 SVGAGI. This CDR3 comprises 17 residues. CDR3 sequence (DNA): TGTGCCAGCAGTTACCCTGGGACTAGCGGGAAAACGAGGGAGCAGTACTTC. Its protein is CASSYPGTSGKTREQYF.

This clonotype has more than one count but fewer than ten. This chain connects TRBV15 to TRBJ1-2; D is undetermined. The length of the CDR3 is 15 residues. Trimming removed 0 bases at V and 8 bases at J, with 16 bases between. Germline V gene data show CDR1 as LNHNV and CDR2 as YYDKDF (reference sequence). The CDR3 loop is CATSRESRPRMGYTF. The CDR3 region has the DNA TGTGCCACCAGCAGAGAGAGTCGCCCGCGAATGGGCTACACCTTC.

This clonotype was picked up many times. The CDR3 sequence: CASTRGEGSPLHF. In DNA, the CDR3 is TGTGCCAGCACCAGGGGCGAAGGATCACCCCTCCACTTT. The chain carries TRBV6-1 and TRBJ1-6; D possibly corresponds to TRBD1 (6 bases). With 7 bases removed from V and 10 bases from J, the gap between germline ends came to 14 bases. Germline V gene data show CDR1 as MNHNS and CDR2 as SASEGT. The CDR3 has 13 amino acids.

The chain couples TRBV18 to TRBJ2-7; D unclear. This CDR3 comprises 16 residues. CDR1 and CDR2 (germline): KGHSH, LQKENI. The V gene lost 1 base and the J gene lost 4 bases, with 17 bases spanning the gap. Here the CDR3 reads CASSPQTRRSGYEQYF. CDR3 DNA sequence: TGTGCCAGCTCACCACAGACCCGCCGAAGTGGGTACGAGCAGTACTTC.

Only a few counts were recorded for this clonotype. The rearrangement uses TRBV6-1 and TRBJ2-7; D may be TRBD1 or TRBD2 (5 bases each). The germline V and J ends were trimmed by 3 bases and 0 bases, with 15 bases remaining between them. CDR1 and CDR2 from the germline V gene are MNHNS and SASEGT. The CDR3 consists of 16 residues. This chain's CDR3 is CASSEGLADSSYEQYF. CDR3 DNA sequence: TGTGCCAGCAGTGAGGGGCTAGCTGATAGCTCCTACGAGCAGTACTTC.

The sample holds many counts of this clonotype. The CDR3 region is CASSESVAGGTNTGELFF. DNA of the CDR3: TGCGCCAGCAGTGAGTCGGTAGCGGGGGGGACAAACACCGGGGAGCTGTTTTTT. V gene TRBV10-2 combines with J gene TRBJ2-2; TRBD2 aligns across 11 bases. Germline V gene lookup returns CDR1 WSHSY and CDR2 SAAADI. Trimming removed 0 bases from V and 2 bases from J; junction bases left unmatched: 5. The CDR3 runs 18 residues.

This clonotype was observed a handful of times. CDR3 in amino acids: CASSEQGGVSGELFF. The CDR3 DNA reads as TGTGCCAGCAGCGAGCAGGGGGGGGTATCCGGGGAGCTGTTTTTT. This chain joins TRBV7-2 and TRBJ2-2; D is tentatively TRBD1 or TRBD2 (7 bases each). Germline V CDR1 and CDR2: SGHTA, FQGNSA. V dropped 5 bases and J dropped 6 bases, with 16 bases sitting between them. The CDR3 contains 15 residues.

This chain joins TRBV11-2 and TRBJ2-7, with a possible D match to TRBD2 (6 bases). Germline V gene data show CDR1 as SGHAT and CDR2 as FQNNGV. Trimming pared 7 bases from V and 6 bases from J, leaving 19 bases between. This CDR3 has 14 residues. CDR3 coding DNA: TGTGCCAGCACCCTTAGACTAGTCAATGTCGAGCAGTACTTC. Translated, it gives CASTLRLVNVEQYF.